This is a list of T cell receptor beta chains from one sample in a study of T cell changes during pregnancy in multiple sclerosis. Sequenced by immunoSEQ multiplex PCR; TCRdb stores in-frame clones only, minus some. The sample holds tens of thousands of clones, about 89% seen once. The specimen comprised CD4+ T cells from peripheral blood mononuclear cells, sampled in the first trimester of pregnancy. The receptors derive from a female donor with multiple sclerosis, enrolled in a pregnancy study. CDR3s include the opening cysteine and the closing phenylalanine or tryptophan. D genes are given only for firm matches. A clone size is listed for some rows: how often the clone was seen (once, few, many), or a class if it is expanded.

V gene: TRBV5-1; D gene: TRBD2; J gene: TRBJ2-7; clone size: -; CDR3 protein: CASSLASGSVGEQYF; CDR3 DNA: TGCGCCAGCAGCTTGGCTAGCGGGAGTGTCGGGGAGCAGTACTTC
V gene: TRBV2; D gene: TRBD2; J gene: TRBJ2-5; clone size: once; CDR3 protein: CASSEGTSYTAQETQYF; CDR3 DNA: TGTGCCAGCAGTGAAGGGACTAGCTACACTGCACAAGAGACCCAGTACTTC
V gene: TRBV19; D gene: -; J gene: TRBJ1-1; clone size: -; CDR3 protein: CASSITGTDTEAFF; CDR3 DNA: TGTGCCAGTAGTATAACAGGGACGGACACTGAAGCTTTCTTT
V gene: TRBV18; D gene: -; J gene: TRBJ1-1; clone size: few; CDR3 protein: CASSPPSGPNTEAFF; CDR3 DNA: TGTGCCAGCTCACCACCGAGCGGCCCGAACACTGAAGCTTTCTTT
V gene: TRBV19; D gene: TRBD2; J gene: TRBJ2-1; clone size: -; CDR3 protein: CASNNGRGGYNEQFF; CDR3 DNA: TGTGCCAGTAACAATGGGCGGGGGGGGTACAATGAGCAGTTCTTC
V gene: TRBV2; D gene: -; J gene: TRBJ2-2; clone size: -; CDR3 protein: CASSEAKIGTGELFF; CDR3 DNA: TGTGCCAGCAGTGAAGCTAAGATCGGCACCGGGGAGCTGTTTTTT
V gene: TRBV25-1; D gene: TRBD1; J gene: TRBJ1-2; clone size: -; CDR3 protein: CASSVDRDYGYTF; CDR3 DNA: TGTGCCAGCAGTGTTGACAGGGACTATGGCTACACCTTC
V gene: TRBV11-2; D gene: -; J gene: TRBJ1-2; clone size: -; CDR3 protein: CASSSTGGYGYTF; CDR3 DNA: TGTGCCAGCAGCTCGACAGGAGGTTATGGCTACACCTTC
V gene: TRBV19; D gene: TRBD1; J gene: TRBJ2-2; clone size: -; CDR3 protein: CASDRATGELFF; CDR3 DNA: TGTGCCAGCGACAGGGCAACCGGGGAGCTGTTTTTT
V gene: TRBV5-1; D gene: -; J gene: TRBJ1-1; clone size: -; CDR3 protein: CASSTETGRETEAFF; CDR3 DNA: TGCGCCAGCAGCACTGAGACAGGCAGAGAGACTGAAGCTTTCTTT
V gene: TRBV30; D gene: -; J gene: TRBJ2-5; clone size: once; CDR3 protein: CAWSTPRKRQETQYF; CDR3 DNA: TGTGCCTGGAGTACACCCCGAAAGCGGCAAGAGACCCAGTACTTC
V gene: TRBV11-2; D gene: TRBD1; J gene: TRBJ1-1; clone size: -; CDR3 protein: CASSPGGTGGRDTEAFF; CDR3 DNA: TGTGCCAGCAGCCCGGGCGGGACAGGGGGTCGTGACACTGAAGCTTTCTTT
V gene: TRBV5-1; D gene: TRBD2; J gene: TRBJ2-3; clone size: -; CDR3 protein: CASSLGFDSGSPGDTQYF; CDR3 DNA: TGCGCCAGCAGCTTGGGGTTTGATAGCGGGAGCCCCGGGGATACGCAGTATTTT
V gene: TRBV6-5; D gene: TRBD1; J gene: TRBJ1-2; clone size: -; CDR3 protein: CASSYSVDRANYGYTF; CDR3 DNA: TGTGCCAGCAGTTACTCAGTCGACAGGGCGAACTATGGCTACACCTTC
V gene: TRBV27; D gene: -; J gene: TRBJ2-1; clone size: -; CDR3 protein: CASSPRPGHESGEQFF; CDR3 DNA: TGTGCCAGCAGTCCCCGACCGGGACATGAGAGCGGTGAGCAGTTCTTC
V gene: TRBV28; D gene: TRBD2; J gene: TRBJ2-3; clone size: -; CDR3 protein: CASTRSAGGPTDTQYF; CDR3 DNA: TGTGCCAGCACCAGATCAGCGGGAGGTCCCACAGATACGCAGTATTTT
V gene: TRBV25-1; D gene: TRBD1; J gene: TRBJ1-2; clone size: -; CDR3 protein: CASSENRTGKPLSYGYTF; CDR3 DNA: TGTGCCAGCAGTGAGAACCGGACAGGGAAGCCCCTAAGCTATGGCTACACCTTC
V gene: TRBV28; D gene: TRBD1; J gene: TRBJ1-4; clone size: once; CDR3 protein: CASSLGQGGNEKLFF; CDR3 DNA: TGTGCCAGCAGTTTAGGACAGGGTGGTAATGAAAAACTGTTTTTT
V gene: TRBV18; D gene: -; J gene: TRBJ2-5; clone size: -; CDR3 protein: CASSPRRTAQETQYF; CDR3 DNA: TGTGCCAGCTCACCGAGGAGGACAGCTCAAGAGACCCAGTACTTC
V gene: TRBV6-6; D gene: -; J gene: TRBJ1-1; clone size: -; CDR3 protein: CASRESGTTGTEAFF; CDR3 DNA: TGTGCCAGCAGGGAATCCGGGACAACGGGAACTGAAGCTTTCTTT
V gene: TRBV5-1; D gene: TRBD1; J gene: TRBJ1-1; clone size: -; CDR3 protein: CASSLTFRGQGALGTEAFF; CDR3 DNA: TGCGCCAGCAGCTTGACCTTTAGGGGACAGGGGGCTCTGGGCACTGAAGCTTTCTTT
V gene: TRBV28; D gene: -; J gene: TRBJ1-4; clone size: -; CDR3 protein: CASSPSGRETNEKLFF; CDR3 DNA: TGTGCCAGCAGCCCGTCGGGCAGGGAAACTAATGAAAAACTGTTTTTT
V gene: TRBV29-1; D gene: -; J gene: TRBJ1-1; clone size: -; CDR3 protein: CSVVSEGGGTEAFF; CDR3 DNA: TGCAGCGTTGTGAGCGAAGGGGGGGGCACTGAAGCTTTCTTT
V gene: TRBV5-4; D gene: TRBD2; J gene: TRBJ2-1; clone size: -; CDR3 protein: CASSLPGGLAGLEQFF; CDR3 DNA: TGTGCCAGCAGCTTACCGGGAGGGCTAGCGGGATTGGAGCAGTTCTTC
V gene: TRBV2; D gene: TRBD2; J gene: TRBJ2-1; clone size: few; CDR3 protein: CASIGLAINNEQFF; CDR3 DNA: TGTGCCAGCATAGGACTAGCGATAAACAATGAGCAGTTCTTC
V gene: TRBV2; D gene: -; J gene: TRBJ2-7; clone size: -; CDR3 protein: CASRREAGPVYEQYF; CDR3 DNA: TGTGCCAGCAGGAGGGAGGCGGGGCCGGTCTACGAGCAGTACTTC
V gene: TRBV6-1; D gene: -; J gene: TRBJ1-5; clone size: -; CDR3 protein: CASTILGGNQPQHF; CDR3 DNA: TGTGCCAGCACAATACTCGGGGGGAATCAGCCCCAGCATTTT
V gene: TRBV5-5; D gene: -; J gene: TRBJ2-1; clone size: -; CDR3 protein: CASCLFSGRDEQFF; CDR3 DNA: TGTGCCAGCTGCCTTTTTAGCGGAAGGGATGAGCAGTTCTTC
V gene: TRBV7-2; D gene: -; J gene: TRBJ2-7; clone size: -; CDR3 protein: CASSPAYEQYF; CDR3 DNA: TGTGCCAGCAGCCCAGCCTACGAGCAGTACTTC
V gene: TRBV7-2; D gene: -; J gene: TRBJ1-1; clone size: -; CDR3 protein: CASSLGAGNTEAFF; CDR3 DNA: TGTGCCAGCAGCTTAGGGGCGGGGAACACTGAAGCTTTCTTT
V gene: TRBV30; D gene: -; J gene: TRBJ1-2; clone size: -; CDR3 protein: CAWATGPYGYTF; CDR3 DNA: TGTGCCTGGGCCACAGGGCCCTATGGCTACACCTTC
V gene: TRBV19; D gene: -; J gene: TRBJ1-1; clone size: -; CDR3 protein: CASSIAGSTEAFF; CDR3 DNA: TGTGCCAGTAGTATAGCGGGGTCCACTGAAGCTTTCTTT